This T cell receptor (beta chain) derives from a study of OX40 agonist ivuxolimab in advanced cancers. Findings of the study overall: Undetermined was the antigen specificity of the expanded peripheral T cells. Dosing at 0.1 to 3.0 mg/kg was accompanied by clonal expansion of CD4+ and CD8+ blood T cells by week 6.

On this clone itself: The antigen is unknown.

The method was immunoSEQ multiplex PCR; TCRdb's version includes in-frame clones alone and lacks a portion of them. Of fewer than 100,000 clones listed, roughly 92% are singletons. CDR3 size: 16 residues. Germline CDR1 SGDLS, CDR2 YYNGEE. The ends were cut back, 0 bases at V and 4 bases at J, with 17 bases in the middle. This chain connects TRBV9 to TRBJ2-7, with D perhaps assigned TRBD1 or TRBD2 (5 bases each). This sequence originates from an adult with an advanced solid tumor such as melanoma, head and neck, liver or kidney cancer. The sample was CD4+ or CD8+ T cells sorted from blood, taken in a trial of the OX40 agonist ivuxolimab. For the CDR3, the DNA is TGTGCCAGCAGCGTAGTTCTCACCACGGGGCCGTACGAGCAGTACTTC. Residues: CASSVVLTTGPYEQYF.